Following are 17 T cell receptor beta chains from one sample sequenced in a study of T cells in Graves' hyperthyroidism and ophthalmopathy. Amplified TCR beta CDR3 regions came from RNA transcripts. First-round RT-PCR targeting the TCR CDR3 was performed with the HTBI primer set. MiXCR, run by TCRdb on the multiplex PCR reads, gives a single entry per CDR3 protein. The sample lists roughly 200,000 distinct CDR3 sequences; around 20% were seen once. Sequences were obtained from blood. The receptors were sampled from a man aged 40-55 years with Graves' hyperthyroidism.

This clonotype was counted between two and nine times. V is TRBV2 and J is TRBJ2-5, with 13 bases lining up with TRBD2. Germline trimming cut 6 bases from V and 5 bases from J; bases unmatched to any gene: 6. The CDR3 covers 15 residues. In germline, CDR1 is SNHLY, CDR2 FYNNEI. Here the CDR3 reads CASRLTSGGGETQYF. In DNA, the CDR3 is TGTGCCAGCAGACTAACTAGCGGGGGGGGGGAGACCCAGTACTTC.

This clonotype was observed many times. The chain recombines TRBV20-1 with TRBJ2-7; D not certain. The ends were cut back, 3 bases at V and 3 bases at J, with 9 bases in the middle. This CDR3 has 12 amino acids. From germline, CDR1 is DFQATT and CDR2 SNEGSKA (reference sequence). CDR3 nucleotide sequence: TGCAGTGCTAGCCAGATAGACTACGAGCAGTACTTC. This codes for CSASQIDYEQYF.

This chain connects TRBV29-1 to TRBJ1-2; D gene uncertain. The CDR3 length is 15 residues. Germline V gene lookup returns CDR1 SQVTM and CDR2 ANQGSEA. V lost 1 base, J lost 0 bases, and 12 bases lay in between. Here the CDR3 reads CSVEGGSYTNYGYTF. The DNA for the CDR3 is TGCAGCGTTGAAGGAGGTAGCTACACTAACTATGGCTACACCTTC.

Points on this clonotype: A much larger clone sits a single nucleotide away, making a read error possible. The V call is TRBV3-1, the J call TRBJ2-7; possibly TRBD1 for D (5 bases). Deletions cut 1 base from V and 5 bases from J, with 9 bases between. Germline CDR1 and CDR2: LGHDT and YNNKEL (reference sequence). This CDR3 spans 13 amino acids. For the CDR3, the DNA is TGTGCCAGCAGCCAAGTAGACAGACACGAGCAGTACTTC. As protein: CASSQVDRHEQYF.

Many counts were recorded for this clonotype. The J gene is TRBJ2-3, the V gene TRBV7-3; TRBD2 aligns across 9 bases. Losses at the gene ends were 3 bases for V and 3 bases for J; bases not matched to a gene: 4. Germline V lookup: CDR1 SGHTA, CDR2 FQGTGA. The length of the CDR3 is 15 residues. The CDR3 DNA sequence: TGTGCCAGCAGCTTCTCAGCGGGGGGTACAGATACGCAGTATTTT. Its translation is CASSFSAGGTDTQYF. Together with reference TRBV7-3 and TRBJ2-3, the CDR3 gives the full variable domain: GAGVSQTPSNKVTEKGKYVELRCDPISGHTALYWYRQSLGQGPEFLIYFQGTGAADDSGLPNDRFFAVRPEGSVSTLKIQRTERGDSAVYLCASSFSAGGTDTQYFGPGTRLTVL.

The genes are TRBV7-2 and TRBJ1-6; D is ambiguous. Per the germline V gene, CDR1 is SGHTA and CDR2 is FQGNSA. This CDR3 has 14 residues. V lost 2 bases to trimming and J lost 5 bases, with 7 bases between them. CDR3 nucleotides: TGTGCCAGCAGCTTAAGGAGAGATAATTCACCCCTCCACTTT. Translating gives CASSLRRDNSPLHF.

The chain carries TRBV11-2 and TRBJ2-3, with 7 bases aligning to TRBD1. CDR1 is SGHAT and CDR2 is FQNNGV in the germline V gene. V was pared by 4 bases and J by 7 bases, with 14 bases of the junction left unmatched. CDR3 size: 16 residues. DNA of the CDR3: TGTGCCAGCAGCTCCTGGCACAGGGGTCGGGACAATACGCAGTATTTT. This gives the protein CASSSWHRGRDNTQYF. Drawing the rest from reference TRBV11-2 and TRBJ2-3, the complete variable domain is EAGVAQSPRYKIIEKRQSVAFWCNPISGHATLYWYQQILGQGPKLLIQFQNNGVVDDSQLPKDRFSAERLKGVDSTLKIQPAKLEDSAVYLCASSSWHRGRDNTQYFGPGTRLTVL.

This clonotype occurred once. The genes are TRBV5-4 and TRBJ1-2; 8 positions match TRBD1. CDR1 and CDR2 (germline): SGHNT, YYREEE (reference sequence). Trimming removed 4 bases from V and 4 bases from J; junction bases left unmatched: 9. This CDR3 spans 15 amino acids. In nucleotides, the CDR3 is TGTGCCAGCAGCGAACGGGACAGGAACGTCTATGGCTACACCTTC. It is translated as CASSERDRNVYGYTF. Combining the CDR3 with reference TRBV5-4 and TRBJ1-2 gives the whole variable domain ETGVTQSPTHLIKTRGQQVTLRCSSQSGHNTVSWYQQALGQGPQFIFQYYREEENGRGNFPPRFSGLQFPNYSSELNVNALELDDSALYLCASSERDRNVYGYTFGSGTRLTVV.

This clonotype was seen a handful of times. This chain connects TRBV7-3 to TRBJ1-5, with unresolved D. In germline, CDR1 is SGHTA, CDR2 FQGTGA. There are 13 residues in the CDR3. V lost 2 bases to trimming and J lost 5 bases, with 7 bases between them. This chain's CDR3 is CASSLQPDQPQHF. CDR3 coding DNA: TGTGCCAGCAGCTTACAGCCGGATCAGCCCCAGCATTTT.

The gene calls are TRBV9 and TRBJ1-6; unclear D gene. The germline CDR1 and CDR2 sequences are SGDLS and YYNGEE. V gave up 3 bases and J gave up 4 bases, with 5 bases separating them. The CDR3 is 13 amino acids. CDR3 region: CASSASYNSPLHF. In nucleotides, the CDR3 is TGTGCCAGCAGCGCCAGTTATAATTCACCCCTCCACTTT.

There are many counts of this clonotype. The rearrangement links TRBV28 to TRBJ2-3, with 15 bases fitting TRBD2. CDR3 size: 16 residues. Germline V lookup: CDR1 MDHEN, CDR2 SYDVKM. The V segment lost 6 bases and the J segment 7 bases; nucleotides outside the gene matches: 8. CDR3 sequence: CASSPGLAGGPYTQYF. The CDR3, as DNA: TGTGCCAGCAGCCCCGGACTAGCGGGGGGGCCATATACGCAGTATTTT.

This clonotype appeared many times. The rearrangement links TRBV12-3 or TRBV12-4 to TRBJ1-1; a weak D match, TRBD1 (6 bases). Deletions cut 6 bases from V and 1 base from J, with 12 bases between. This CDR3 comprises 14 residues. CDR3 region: CASRGQITNTEAFF. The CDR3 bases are TGTGCCAGCAGGGGACAAATAACGAACACTGAAGCTTTCTTT.

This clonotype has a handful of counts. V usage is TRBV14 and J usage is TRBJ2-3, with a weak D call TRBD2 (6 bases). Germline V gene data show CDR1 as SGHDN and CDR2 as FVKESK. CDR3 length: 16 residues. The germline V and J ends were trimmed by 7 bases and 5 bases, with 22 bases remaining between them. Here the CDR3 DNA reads TGTGCCAGCACAACCCCGGGGGACTCCTGGGGAGATACGCAGTATTTT. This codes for CASTTPGDSWGDTQYF.

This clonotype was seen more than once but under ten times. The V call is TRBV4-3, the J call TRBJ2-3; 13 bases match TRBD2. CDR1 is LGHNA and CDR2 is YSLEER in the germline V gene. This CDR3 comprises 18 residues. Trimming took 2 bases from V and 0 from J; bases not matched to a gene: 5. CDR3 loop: CASSQLTSGGPSTDTQYF. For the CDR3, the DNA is TGCGCCAGCAGCCAATTGACTAGCGGGGGGCCGAGCACAGATACGCAGTATTTT.

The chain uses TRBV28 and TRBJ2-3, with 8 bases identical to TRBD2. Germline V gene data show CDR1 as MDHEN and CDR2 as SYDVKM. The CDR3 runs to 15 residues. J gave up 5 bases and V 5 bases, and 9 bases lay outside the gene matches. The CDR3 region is CASSLPGGGQDTQYF. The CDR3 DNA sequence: TGTGCCAGCAGTCTACCCGGGGGGGGGCAAGATACGCAGTATTTT.

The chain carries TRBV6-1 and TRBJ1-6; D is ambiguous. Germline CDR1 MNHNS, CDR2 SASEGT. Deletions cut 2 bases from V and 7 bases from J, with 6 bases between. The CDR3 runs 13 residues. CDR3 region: CASSEWTNSPLHF. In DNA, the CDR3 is TGTGCCAGCAGTGAATGGACCAATTCACCCCTCCACTTT.

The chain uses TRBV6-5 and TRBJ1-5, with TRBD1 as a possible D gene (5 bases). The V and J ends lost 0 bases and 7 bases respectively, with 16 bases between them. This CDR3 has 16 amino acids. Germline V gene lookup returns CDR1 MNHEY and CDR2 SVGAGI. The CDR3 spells CASSYSDIRPQQPQHF. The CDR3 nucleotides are TGTGCCAGCAGTTACTCGGACATCCGGCCCCAACAGCCCCAGCATTTT.